This T cell receptor (beta chain) came from a study of T cell changes during pregnancy in multiple sclerosis. Produced via immunoSEQ multiplex PCR; TCRdb's table is partial and in-frame only. The repertoire has about 50,000 clones, roughly 90% of them found once; the top ten carry under 6.5%. V lost 5 bases to trimming and J lost 4 bases; unmatched junction nucleotides: 2. Germline V gene data show CDR1 as LNHDA and CDR2 as SQIVND (reference sequence). The CDR3 runs 13 residues. The sequencing used peripheral blood, collected after pregnancy. This receptor was identified in a female donor in good health, enrolled as a control in a pregnancy study. J is TRBJ1-5 and V is TRBV19, with 7 positions matching TRBD1. The CDR3 region is CASSSQGNQPQHF. The CDR3 region has the DNA TGTGCCAGTAGTTCACAGGGGAATCAGCCCCAGCATTTT.